The clone carrying this TCR beta chain was detected only a few times. Its antigen remains unknown. The sample is drawn from a study of early T cells in non-severe SARS-CoV-2 infection. Turning to the study itself: The authors sequenced bulk RNA from unsorted whole blood, leaving chains unpaired. Findings and caveats of the study: CD4 and private specificities were missed by VDJdb matching, which favored anti-spike CD8 responses.

Individual cDNA molecules carried attached unique molecular identifiers. TCRdb recomputed calls from the 5' RACE reads with MiXCR, one row per CDR3 protein. The data contain around 64,000 distinct CDR3 sequences, roughly an eighth of them singletons. Sample: whole blood, taken at baseline. The sequence came from an adult who was a healthcare worker with PCR-confirmed SARS-CoV-2 infection or an uninfected control (not recorded which).

The CDR3 sequence is CASTQGRANTGELFF. DNA of the CDR3: TGTGCCAGCACCCAGGGGCGTGCGAACACCGGGGAGCTGTTTTTT. The chain recombines TRBV6-2 or TRBV6-3 with TRBJ2-2, with a weak D call TRBD1 (6 bases). Trimming pared 7 bases from V and 0 bases from J, leaving 12 bases between. Germline V gene data show CDR1 as MNHEY and CDR2 as SVGEGT. There are 15 residues in the CDR3.